The T cell receptor (beta chain) described here comes from a study of blood T cell repertoires in COVID-19. Study information: From the United States, Italy and Spain came samples of acute and convalescent COVID-19.

Using immunoSEQ multiplex PCR, the repertoire was profiled, and TCRdb retains in-frame clones only, with some absent. The repertoire holds under 100,000 clones, with over 80% as singletons. This clonotype was obtained from a woman between 55 and 75 years old with active COVID-19. Sequences were obtained from peripheral blood.

Written as DNA, the CDR3 is TGCGCCAGCAGCTGGAGGGGGCTGTCGGAGACCCAGTACTTC. Translating it yields CASSWRGLSETQYF. The chain carries TRBV5-1 and TRBJ2-5; D is perhaps TRBD1 (7 bases). Trimming pared 3 bases from V and 5 bases from J, leaving 14 bases between. Germline CDR1 reads SGHRS; CDR2 reads YFSETQ. This CDR3 region has 14 residues.